Listed below are T cell receptor beta chains from one sample, sequenced in a study of T-cell reconstitution after alpha-beta-depleted transplantation in children. TCRdb re-called the PCR reads with MiXCR, one entry per CDR3 protein. Among 700,000 to 950,000 distinct CDR3 sequences, about 16% were seen once, and the ten largest hold about 5%. Sequencing used PBMCs, mostly from graft donor cells, obtained 360 days after TCRalphabeta/CD19-depleted stem cell transplant. The receptors stem from a male patient aged 10 to 17 who had a stem cell transplant for acute lymphoblastic leukemia, so the T cells may come from the graft donor. Each CDR3 is given with its conserved first and last residue. D genes are given only for firm matches. A clone size is listed for some rows: how often the clone was seen (once, few, many), or a class if it is expanded.

cdr3_aa: CASSSGQGVRETQYF; cdr3_nt: TGTGCCAGCAGCTCCGGACAGGGAGTTAGGGAGACCCAGTACTTC; j_call: TRBJ2-5; d_call: TRBD1; v_call: TRBV28; clone_size: NA
cdr3_aa: CASSWDRIGTDTQYF; cdr3_nt: TGCGCCAGCAGCTGGGACAGAATCGGCACAGATACGCAGTATTTT; j_call: TRBJ2-3; d_call: TRBD1; v_call: TRBV5-1; clone_size: NA
cdr3_aa: CASSFRRGLNTEAFF; cdr3_nt: TGTGCCAGCAGCTTCCGGCGGGGGTTGAACACTGAAGCTTTCTTT; j_call: TRBJ1-1; d_call: NA; v_call: TRBV11-2; clone_size: few
cdr3_aa: CASTPGSNDEQYF; cdr3_nt: TGCGCCAGCACCCCGGGATCAAACGACGAGCAGTACTTC; j_call: TRBJ2-7; d_call: NA; v_call: TRBV10-2; clone_size: few
cdr3_aa: CAISESGRSSNTQYF; cdr3_nt: TGTGCCATCAGTGAGTCCGGACGGTCATCAAATACGCAGTATTTT; j_call: TRBJ2-3; d_call: NA; v_call: TRBV10-3; clone_size: NA
cdr3_aa: CASSSHGGRDHPGYTF; cdr3_nt: TGTGCCAGCAGTTCCCATGGGGGACGGGACCATCCGGGCTACACCTTC; j_call: TRBJ1-2; d_call: NA; v_call: TRBV27; clone_size: few
cdr3_aa: CASSQALEFYEQYF; cdr3_nt: TGTGCCAGCAGCCAAGCTCTAGAGTTCTACGAGCAGTACTTC; j_call: TRBJ2-7; d_call: NA; v_call: TRBV3-1; clone_size: few
cdr3_aa: CATSRERALAKNIQYF; cdr3_nt: TGTGCCACCAGCAGAGAACGGGCCTTAGCCAAAAACATTCAGTACTTC; j_call: TRBJ2-4; d_call: NA; v_call: TRBV15; clone_size: NA
cdr3_aa: CASMGQTGELFF; cdr3_nt: TGTGCCAGTATGGGTCAGACCGGGGAGCTGTTTTTT; j_call: TRBJ2-2; d_call: NA; v_call: TRBV19; clone_size: few
cdr3_aa: CASSQQDGMKTQYF; cdr3_nt: TGCGCCAGCAGCCAACAGGACGGGATGAAGACCCAGTACTTC; j_call: TRBJ2-5; d_call: NA; v_call: TRBV4-1; clone_size: NA
cdr3_aa: CASSFRPRDTQYF; cdr3_nt: TGTGCCAGCAGCTTCCGCCCGAGGGATACGCAGTATTTT; j_call: TRBJ2-3; d_call: NA; v_call: TRBV7-2; clone_size: few
cdr3_aa: CSAPPGASGMGEQFF; cdr3_nt: TGCAGTGCTCCGCCCGGGGCTAGCGGGATGGGTGAGCAGTTCTTC; j_call: TRBJ2-1; d_call: TRBD2; v_call: TRBV20-1; clone_size: NA
cdr3_aa: CASSSPRGAGLTDTQYF; cdr3_nt: TGCGCCAGCAGCTCTCCGCGGGGAGCGGGGCTCACAGATACGCAGTATTTT; j_call: TRBJ2-3; d_call: TRBD2; v_call: TRBV5-1; clone_size: NA
cdr3_aa: CASSVEGTHTEAFF; cdr3_nt: TGTGCCAGCAGCGTAGAGGGGACCCACACTGAAGCTTTCTTT; j_call: TRBJ1-1; d_call: NA; v_call: TRBV9; clone_size: few
cdr3_aa: CASSLTSAFSYNEQFF; cdr3_nt: TGTGCCAGCAGTCTTACTAGCGCCTTCTCCTACAATGAGCAGTTCTTC; j_call: TRBJ2-1; d_call: TRBD2; v_call: TRBV6-2/TRBV6-3; clone_size: NA
cdr3_aa: CASSVVGTGKAEAFF; cdr3_nt: TGTGCCAGCAGCGTAGTGGGGACAGGGAAGGCTGAAGCTTTCTTT; j_call: TRBJ1-1; d_call: TRBD1; v_call: TRBV9; clone_size: NA
cdr3_aa: CASSEGGGLSPEQFF; cdr3_nt: TGTGCCAGCAGTGAAGGAGGGGGACTATCTCCTGAGCAGTTCTTC; j_call: TRBJ2-1; d_call: NA; v_call: TRBV2; clone_size: NA
cdr3_aa: CASSLTSLYGYTF; cdr3_nt: TGTGCCAGCAGTTTGACATCCCTCTATGGCTACACCTTC; j_call: TRBJ1-2; d_call: NA; v_call: TRBV12-3/TRBV12-4; clone_size: few
cdr3_aa: CASSVKGFDTEAFF; cdr3_nt: TGTGCCAGCAGCGTGAAAGGGTTTGACACTGAAGCTTTCTTT; j_call: TRBJ1-1; d_call: NA; v_call: TRBV9; clone_size: few